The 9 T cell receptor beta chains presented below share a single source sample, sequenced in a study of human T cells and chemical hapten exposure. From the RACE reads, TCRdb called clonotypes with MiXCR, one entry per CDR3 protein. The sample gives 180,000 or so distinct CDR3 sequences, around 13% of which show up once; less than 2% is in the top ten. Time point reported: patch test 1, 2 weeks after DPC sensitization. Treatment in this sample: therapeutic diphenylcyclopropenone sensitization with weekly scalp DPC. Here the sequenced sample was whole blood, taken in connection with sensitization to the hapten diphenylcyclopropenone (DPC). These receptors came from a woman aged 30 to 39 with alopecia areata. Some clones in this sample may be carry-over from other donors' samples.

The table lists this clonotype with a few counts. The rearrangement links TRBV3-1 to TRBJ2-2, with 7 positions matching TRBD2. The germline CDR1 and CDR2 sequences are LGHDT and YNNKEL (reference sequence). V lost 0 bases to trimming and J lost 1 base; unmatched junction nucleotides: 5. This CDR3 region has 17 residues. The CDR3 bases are TGTGCCAGCAGCCAAGATTGGGGGACTATGAACACCGGGGAGCTGTTTTTT. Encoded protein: CASSQDWGTMNTGELFF.

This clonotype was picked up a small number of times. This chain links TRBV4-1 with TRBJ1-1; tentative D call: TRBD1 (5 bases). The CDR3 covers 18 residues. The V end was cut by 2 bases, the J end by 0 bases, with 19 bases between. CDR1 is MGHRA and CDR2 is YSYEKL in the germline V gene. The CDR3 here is CASSQFGGLGRMNTEAFF. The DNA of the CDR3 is TGCGCCAGCAGCCAATTCGGGGGATTGGGCAGGATGAACACTGAAGCTTTCTTT.

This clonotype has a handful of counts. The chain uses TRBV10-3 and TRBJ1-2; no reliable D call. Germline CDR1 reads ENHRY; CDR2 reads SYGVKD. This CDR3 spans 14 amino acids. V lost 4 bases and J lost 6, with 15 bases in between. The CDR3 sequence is CAISGLVGPDGYTF. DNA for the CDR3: TGTGCCATCAGTGGGTTAGTAGGCCCGGATGGCTACACCTTC.

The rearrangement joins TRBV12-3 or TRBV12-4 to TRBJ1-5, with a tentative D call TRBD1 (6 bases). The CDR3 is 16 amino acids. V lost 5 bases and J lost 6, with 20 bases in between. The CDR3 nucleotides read TGTGCCAGCAGTGACCGAGGGGGATCCCCCTCTCAGCCCCAGCATTTT. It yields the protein CASSDRGGSPSQPQHF.

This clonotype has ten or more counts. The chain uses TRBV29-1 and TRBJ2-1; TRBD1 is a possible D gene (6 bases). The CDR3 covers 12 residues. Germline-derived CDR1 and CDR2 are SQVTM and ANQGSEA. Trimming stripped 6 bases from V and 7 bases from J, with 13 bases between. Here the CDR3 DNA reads TGCAGCGTACAGGGCTGGGGGAATGAGCAGTTCTTC. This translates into CSVQGWGNEQFF.

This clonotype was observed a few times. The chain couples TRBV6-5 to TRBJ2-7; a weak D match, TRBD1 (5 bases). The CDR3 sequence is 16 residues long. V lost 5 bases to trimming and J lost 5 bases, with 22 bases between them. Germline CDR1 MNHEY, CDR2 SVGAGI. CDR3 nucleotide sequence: TGTGCCAGCAGTCGGACGAACAGGCCCTCTCTGGACGAGCAGTACTTC. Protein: CASSRTNRPSLDEQYF.

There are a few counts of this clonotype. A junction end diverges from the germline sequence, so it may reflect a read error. The CDR3 bases are TGTGCCAGCGGTGATGGTCTTTTCTATGGCTACACCTTC. Protein sequence: CASGDGLFYGYTF. The V and J genes are TRBV25-1 and TRBJ1-2; D gene unclear. In germline, CDR1 is MGHDK, CDR2 SYGVNS. The CDR3 sequence is 13 residues long.

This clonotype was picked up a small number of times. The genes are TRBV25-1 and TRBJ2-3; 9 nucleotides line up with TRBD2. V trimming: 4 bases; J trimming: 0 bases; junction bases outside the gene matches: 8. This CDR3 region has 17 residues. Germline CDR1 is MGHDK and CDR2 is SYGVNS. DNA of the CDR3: TGTGCCAGCAGTGTGCGGGGGGGGCAAGCCAGCACAGATACGCAGTATTTT. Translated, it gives CASSVRGGQASTDTQYF.

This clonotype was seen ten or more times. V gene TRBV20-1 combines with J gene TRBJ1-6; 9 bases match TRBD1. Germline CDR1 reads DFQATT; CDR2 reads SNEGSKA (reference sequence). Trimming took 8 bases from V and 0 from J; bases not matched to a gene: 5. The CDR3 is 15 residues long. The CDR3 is CSSGTGSSYNSPLHF. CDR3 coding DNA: TGCAGTTCCGGGACAGGGAGCTCCTATAATTCACCCCTCCACTTT.